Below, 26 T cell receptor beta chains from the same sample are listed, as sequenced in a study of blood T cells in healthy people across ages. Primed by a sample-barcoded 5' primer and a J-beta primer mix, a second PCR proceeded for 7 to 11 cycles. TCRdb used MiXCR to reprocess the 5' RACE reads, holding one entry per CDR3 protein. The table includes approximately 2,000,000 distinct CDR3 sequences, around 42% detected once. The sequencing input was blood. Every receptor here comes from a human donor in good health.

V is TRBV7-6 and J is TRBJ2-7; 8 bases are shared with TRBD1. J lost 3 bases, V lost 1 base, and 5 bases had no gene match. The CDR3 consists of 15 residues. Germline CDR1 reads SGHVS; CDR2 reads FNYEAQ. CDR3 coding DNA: TGTGCCAGCAGCTTAGGGACAGGGTTGGACTACGAGCAGTACTTC. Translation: CASSLGTGLDYEQYF.

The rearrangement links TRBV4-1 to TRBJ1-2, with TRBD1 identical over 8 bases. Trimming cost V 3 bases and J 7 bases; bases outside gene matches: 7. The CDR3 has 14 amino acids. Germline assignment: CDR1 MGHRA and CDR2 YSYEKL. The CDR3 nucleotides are TGCGCCAGCAGCCACTTTGGACAGGGAGGTGGCTACACCTTC. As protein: CASSHFGQGGGYTF.

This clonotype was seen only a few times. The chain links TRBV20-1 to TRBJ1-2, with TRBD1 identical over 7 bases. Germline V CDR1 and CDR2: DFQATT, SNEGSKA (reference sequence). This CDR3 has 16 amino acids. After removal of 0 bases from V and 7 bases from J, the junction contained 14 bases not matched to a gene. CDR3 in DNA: TGCAGTGCTAGAGACAGCAGGGGGGGTGGCGTTTCTGGCTACACCTTC. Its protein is CSARDSRGGGVSGYTF.

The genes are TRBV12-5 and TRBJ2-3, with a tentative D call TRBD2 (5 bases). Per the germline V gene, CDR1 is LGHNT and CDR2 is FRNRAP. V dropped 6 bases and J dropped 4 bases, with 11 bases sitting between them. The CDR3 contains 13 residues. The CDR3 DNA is TGTGCTAGTGGATCGGGGTCCGCAGATACGCAGTATTTT. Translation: CASGSGSADTQYF.

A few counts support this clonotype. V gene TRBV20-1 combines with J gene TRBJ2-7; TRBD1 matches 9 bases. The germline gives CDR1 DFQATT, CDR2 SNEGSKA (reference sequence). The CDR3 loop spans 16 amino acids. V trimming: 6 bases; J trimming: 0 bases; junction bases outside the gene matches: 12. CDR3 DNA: TGCAGTGCGGTACCGACAGGGGGTTTTATCTCCTACGAGCAGTACTTC. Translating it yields CSAVPTGGFISYEQYF.

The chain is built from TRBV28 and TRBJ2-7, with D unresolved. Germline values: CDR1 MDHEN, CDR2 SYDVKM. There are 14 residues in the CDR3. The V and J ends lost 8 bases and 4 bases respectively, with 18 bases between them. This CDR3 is CASGSWPLTYEQYF. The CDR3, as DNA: TGTGCCAGCGGATCCTGGCCGCTAACGTACGAGCAGTACTTC. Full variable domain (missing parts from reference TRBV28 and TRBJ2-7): DVKVTQSSRYLVKRTGEKVFLECVQDMDHENMFWYRQDPGLGLRLIYFSYDVKMKEKGDIPEGYSVSREKKERFSLILESASTNQTSMYLCASGSWPLTYEQYFGPGTRLTVT.

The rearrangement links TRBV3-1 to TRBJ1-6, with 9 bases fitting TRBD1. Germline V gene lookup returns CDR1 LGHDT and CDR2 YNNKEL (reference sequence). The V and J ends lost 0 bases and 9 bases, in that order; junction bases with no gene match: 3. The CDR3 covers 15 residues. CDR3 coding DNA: TGTGCCAGCAGCCAAGAGGGGACAGGGATTTCACCCCTCCACTTT. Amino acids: CASSQEGTGISPLHF.

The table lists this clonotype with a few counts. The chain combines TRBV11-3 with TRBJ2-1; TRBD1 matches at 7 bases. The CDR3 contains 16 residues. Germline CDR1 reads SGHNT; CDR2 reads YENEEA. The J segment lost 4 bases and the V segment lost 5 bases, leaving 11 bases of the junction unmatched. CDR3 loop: CASSNRWTGNYNEQFF. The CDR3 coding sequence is TGTGCCAGCAGCAACCGCTGGACAGGAAATTACAATGAGCAGTTCTTC.

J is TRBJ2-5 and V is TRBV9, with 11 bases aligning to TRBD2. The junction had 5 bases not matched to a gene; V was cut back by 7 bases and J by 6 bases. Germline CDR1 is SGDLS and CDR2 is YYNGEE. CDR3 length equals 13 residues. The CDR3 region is CASGASGGKTQYF. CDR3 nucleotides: TGTGCCAGCGGCGCTAGCGGGGGGAAGACCCAGTACTTC.

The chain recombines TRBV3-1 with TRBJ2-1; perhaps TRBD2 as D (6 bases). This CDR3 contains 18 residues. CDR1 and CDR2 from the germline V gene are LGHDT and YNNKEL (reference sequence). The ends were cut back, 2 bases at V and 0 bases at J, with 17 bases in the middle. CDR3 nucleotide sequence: TGTGCCAGCAGCCAAATGGGAGGACCGCGATCCTCCTACAATGAGCAGTTCTTC. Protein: CASSQMGGPRSSYNEQFF.

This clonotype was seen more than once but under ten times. The CDR3 DNA is TGTGCCAGCAGCCTGGGGGTTTTGCCCTACAATGAGCAGTTCTTC. This sequence encodes CASSLGVLPYNEQFF. The V call is TRBV5-4, the J call TRBJ2-1; D assignment may be TRBD1 or TRBD2 (5 bases each). The CDR3 has 15 amino acids. The V gene lost 4 bases and the J gene lost 2 bases, with 13 bases spanning the gap. Germline V gene data show CDR1 as SGHNT and CDR2 as YYREEE (reference sequence).

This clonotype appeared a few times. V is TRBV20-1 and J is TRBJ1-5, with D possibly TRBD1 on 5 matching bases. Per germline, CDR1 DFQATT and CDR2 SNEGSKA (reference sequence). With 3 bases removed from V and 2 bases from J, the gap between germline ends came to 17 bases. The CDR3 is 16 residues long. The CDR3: CSARWGGRGGNQPQHF. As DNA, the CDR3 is TGCAGTGCTAGGTGGGGGGGTAGGGGCGGCAATCAGCCCCAGCATTTT.

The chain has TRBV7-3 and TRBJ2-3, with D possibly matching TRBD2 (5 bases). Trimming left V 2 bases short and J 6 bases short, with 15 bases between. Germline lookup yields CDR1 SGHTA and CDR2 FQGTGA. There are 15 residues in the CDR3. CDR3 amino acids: CASSLFRRSSDTQYF. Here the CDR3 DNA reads TGTGCCAGCAGCTTATTCCGTCGATCTAGCGATACGCAGTATTTT.

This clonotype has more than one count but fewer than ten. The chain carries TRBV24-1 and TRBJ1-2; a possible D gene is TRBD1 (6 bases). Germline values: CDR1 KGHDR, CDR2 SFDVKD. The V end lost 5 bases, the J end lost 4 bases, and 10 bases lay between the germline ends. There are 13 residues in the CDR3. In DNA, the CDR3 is TGTGCCACCAGTGCCCAGGGGTTCTATGGCTACACCTTC. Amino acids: CATSAQGFYGYTF.

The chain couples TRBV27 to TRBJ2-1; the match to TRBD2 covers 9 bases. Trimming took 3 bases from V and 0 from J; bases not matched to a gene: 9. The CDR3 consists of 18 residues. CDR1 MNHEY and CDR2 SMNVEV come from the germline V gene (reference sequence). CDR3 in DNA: TGTGCCAGCAGTTTTAAGCCTAGCGGGACTAGCTCCTACAATGAGCAGTTCTTC. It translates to CASSFKPSGTSSYNEQFF.

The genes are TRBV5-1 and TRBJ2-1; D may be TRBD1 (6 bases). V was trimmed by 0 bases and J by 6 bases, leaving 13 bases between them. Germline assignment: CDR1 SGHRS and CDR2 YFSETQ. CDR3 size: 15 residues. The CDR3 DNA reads TGCGCCAGCAGCTTGGGGAGTCCCAGGGGCAATGAGCAGTTCTTC. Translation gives CASSLGSPRGNEQFF. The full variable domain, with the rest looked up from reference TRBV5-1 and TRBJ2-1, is KAGVTQTPRYLIKTRGQQVTLSCSPISGHRSVSWYQQTPGQGLQFLFEYFSETQRNKGNFPGRFSGRQFSNSRSEMNVSTLELGDSALYLCASSLGSPRGNEQFFGPGTRLTVL.

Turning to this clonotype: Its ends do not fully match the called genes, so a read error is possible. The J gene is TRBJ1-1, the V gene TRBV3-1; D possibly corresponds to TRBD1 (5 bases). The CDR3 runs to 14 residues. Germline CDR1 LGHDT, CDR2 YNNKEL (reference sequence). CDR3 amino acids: CATSQARAAQGAFF. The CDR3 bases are TGTGCCACCAGCCAAGCGAGGGCGGCCCAGGGAGCTTTCTTT.

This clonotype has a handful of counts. The CDR3 DNA reads as TGTGCCAGCTCGGCCCAGGGTGCTGGGGGCTACACCTTC. As protein: CASSAQGAGGYTF. The V gene is TRBV18, the J gene TRBJ1-2, with D possibly TRBD1 on 5 matching bases. Germline CDR1 is KGHSH and CDR2 is LQKENI. With 6 bases removed from V and 8 bases from J, the gap between germline ends came to 16 bases. This CDR3 has 13 amino acids.

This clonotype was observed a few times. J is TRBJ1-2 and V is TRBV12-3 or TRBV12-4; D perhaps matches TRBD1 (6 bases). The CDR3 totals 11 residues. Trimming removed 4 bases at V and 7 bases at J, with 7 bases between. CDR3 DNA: TGTGCCAGCAGTTACAGGGCTGGCTACACCTTC. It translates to CASSYRAGYTF.

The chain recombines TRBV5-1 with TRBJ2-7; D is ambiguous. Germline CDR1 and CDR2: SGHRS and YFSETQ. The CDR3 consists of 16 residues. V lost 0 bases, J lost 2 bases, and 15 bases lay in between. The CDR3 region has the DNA TGCGCCAGCAGCTTGGGGGCACAGCCTGGGACCTACGAGCAGTACTTC. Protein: CASSLGAQPGTYEQYF.

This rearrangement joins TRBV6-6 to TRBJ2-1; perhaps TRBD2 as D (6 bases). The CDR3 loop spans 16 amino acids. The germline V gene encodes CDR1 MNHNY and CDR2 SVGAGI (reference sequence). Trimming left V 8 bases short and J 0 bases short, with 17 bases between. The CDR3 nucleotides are TGTGCCAGCGTCTCAGTTCGGGGGAGCTCCTACAATGAGCAGTTCTTC. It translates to CASVSVRGSSYNEQFF.

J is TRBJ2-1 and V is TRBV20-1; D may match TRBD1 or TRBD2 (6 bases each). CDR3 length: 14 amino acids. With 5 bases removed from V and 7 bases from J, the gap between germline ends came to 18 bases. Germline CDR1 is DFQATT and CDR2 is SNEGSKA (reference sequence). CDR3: CSARGGQGLNEQFF. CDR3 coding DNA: TGCAGTGCTCGAGGGGGGCAGGGGCTGAATGAGCAGTTCTTC.

The CDR3 region has the DNA TGTGCCAGCAGTGTCTTGGAGAGTAGGGGGGAGCTGTTTTTT. Amino acid sequence: CASSVLESRGELFF. V is TRBV9 and J is TRBJ2-2, with unresolved D. CDR1 is SGDLS and CDR2 is YYNGEE in the germline V gene. Deletions cut 5 bases from V and 8 bases from J, with 16 bases between. The CDR3 sequence is 14 residues long. The complete variable domain, with remaining parts taken from reference TRBV9 and TRBJ2-2, reads DSGVTQTPKHLITATGQRVTLRCSPRSGDLSVYWYQQSLDQGLQFLIQYYNGEERAKGNILERFSAQQFPDLHSELNLSSLELGDSALYFCASSVLESRGELFFGEGSRLTVL.

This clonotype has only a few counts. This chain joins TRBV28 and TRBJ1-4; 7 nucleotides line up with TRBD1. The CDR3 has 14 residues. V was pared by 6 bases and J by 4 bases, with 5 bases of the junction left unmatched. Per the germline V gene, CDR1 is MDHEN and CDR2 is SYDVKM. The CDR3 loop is CASRTGALNEKLFF. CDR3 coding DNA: TGTGCCAGCAGAACAGGGGCCCTTAATGAAAAACTGTTTTTT. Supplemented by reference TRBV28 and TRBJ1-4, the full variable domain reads DVKVTQSSRYLVKRTGEKVFLECVQDMDHENMFWYRQDPGLGLRLIYFSYDVKMKEKGDIPEGYSVSREKKERFSLILESASTNQTSMYLCASRTGALNEKLFFGSGTQLSVL.

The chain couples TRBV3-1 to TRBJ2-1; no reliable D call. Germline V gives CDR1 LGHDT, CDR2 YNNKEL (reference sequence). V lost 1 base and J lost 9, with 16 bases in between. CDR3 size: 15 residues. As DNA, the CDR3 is TGTGCCAGCAGCCAAGGGGCCGACCCTCTGAGTGAGCAGTTCTTC. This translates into CASSQGADPLSEQFF.

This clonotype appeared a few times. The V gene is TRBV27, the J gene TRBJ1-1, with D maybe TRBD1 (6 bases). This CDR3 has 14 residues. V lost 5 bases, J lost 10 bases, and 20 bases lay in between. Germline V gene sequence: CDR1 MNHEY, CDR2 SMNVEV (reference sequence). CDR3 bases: TGTGCCAGCAGTCCATACAGGGCCTACCTGGGAGCTTTCTTT. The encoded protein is CASSPYRAYLGAFF.